This T cell receptor beta chain comes out of a study of T cell responses to AZD1222 COVID-19 vaccine. The CDR3 is made up of 19 amino acids. V shed 1 base and J 0 bases; nucleotides not matched to a gene: 12. The germline gives CDR1 SGHTA, CDR2 FQGTGA. The table came from immunoSEQ multiplex PCR; TCRdb's copy has only in-frame clones and leaves some out. The sample consists of 65,000 to 95,000 clones, roughly 85% of them appearing once. The sequence was obtained from an adult who received the AZD1222 COVID-19 vaccine. The rearrangement joins TRBV7-3 to TRBJ2-1; 7 nucleotides align to TRBD1. Sequences were derived from peripheral blood, sampled 28 days after the second AZD1222 dose. The CDR3 sequence is CASSLRKGDSPSSYNEQFF. CDR3 nucleotides: TGTGCCAGCAGCTTAAGAAAGGGGGACAGCCCGAGCTCCTACAATGAGCAGTTCTTC.